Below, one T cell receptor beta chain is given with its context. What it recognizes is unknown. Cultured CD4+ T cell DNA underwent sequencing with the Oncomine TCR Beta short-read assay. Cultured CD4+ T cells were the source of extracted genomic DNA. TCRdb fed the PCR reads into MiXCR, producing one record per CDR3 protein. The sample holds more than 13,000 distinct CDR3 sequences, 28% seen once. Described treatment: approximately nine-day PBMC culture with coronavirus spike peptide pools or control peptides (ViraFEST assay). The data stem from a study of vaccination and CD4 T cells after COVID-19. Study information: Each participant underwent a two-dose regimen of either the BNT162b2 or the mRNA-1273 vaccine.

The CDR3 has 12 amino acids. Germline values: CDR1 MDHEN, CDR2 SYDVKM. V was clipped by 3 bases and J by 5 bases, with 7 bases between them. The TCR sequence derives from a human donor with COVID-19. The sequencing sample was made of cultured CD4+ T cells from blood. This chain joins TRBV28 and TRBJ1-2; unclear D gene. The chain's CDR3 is CASSFEIYGYTF. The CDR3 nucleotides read TGTGCCAGCAGTTTCGAGATATATGGCTACACCTTC.